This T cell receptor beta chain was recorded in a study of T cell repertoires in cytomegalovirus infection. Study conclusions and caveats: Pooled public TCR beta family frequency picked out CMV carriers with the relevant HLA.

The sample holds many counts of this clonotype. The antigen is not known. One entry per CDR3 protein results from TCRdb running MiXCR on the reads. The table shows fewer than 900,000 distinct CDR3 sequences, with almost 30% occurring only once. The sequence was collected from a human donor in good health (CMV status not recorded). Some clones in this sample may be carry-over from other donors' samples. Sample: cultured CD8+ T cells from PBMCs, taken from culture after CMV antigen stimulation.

The CDR3 sequence is CASRRNTGELFF. The CDR3 DNA follows: TGTGCCAGCAGGCGAAACACCGGGGAGCTGTTTTTT. V and J are TRBV11-2 and TRBJ2-2; D gene unclear. Germline CDR1 is SGHAT and CDR2 is FQNNGV. The CDR3 contains 12 residues. Trimming removed 6 bases at V and 2 bases at J, with 4 bases between. The variable domain in full, completed from reference TRBV11-2 and TRBJ2-2, reads EAGVAQSPRYKIIEKRQSVAFWCNPISGHATLYWYQQILGQGPKLLIQFQNNGVVDDSQLPKDRFSAERLKGVDSTLKIQPAKLEDSAVYLCASRRNTGELFFGEGSRLTVL.